These 19 T cell receptor beta chains were all obtained from the same sample, sequenced in a study of shared clonotypes between healthy human individuals (TCRdb year 2020). The protocol used for the library was the immunoSEQ multiplex PCR assay. In TCRdb, the immuneACCESS table is reduced to in-frame sequences with V and J assigned. These tables do not hold every clone; where another copy was compared, an unresolved V gene accounts for under half, and the others remain unexplained. A total of roughly 2 million clones appear in this sample, less than 95% of them only once. About 1.1% of the sample is taken by the ten largest. CD8 naive samples consisted of CD45RO-negative cells that were positively selected for CCR7, yielding a CD45RA+CCR7+ population without TemRA cells. Sequenced material: naive CD8+ T cells sorted from blood. The sample's cell subset or site label is to be understood as: CD45RA+CCR7+. The receptor set was obtained from a man aged 18 to 29 in good health.

Concerning this clone: The same CDR3 also results from other DNA sequences found in this sample. J is TRBJ1-1 and V is TRBV19, with D uncertain. The V gene's germline CDR1 is LNHDA and CDR2 SQIVND (reference sequence). The CDR3 has 13 amino acids. The germline V and J ends were trimmed by 3 bases and 1 base, with 6 bases remaining between them. CDR3 nucleotide sequence: TGTGCCAGTAGTATTGTCAGGAACACTGAAGCTTTCTTT. It codes for CASSIVRNTEAFF.

The chain is built from TRBV30 and TRBJ1-3, with 7 bases that match TRBD1. The CDR3 has 13 residues. The germline V gene encodes CDR1 GTSNPN and CDR2 SVGIG (reference sequence). Trimming cost V 7 bases and J 0 bases; bases outside gene matches: 3. In nucleotides, the CDR3 is TGTGCCTTAGACAGGGACTCTGGAAACACCATATATTTT. Residues: CALDRDSGNTIYF.

The rearrangement links TRBV6-5 to TRBJ2-5, with TRBD1 matching 8 bases. The J call may be in error: the DNA end matches TRBJ2-7 better. The CDR3 spans 15 residues. CDR1 MNHEY and CDR2 SVGAGI come from the germline V gene. The CDR3 coding sequence is TGTGCCAGCAGTGCCCCCCACAGGGGGACCTACGAGCAGTACTTC. Protein: CASSAPHRGTYEQYF.

The chain is built from TRBV5-1 and TRBJ2-5; D unresolved. CDR1 is SGHRS, CDR2 YFSETQ, per germline. The germline V and J ends were trimmed by 0 bases and 5 bases, with 17 bases remaining between them. The CDR3 runs to 16 residues. In DNA form, the CDR3 reads TGCGCCAGCAGCTTGGTAGCCGCAAGCAACGGCGAGACCCAGTACTTC. Protein product: CASSLVAASNGETQYF.

The chain employs TRBV21-1 and TRBJ2-7; TRBD2, the table's D call, was not compared with the DNA. TRBV21-1 is recorded as a pseudogene. CDR3 length: 14 residues. CDR3 protein: CASSKVGGINEQYF. The CDR3 DNA reads as TGTGCCAGCAGCAAAGTGGGAGGGATCAACGAGCAGTACTTC.

The rearrangement uses TRBV19 and TRBJ1-5; TRBD1 is a possible D gene (6 bases). V lost 0 bases, J lost 5 bases, and 17 bases lay in between. Germline assignment: CDR1 LNHDA and CDR2 SQIVND (reference sequence). The CDR3 spans 17 residues. The CDR3 DNA follows: TGTGCCAGTAGTATAGATGACCCAACAGGGAACTATCAGCCCCAGCATTTT. Its protein product is CASSIDDPTGNYQPQHF.

This chain uses TRBV29-1 with TRBJ2-1; 16 nucleotides align to TRBD2. The length of the CDR3 is 17 residues. CDR1 and CDR2 (germline): SQVTM, ANQGSEA. V shed 6 bases and J 8 bases; nucleotides not matched to a gene: 13. For the CDR3, the DNA is TGCAGCGTCGTGGGACTAGCGGGAGGGCCTCGCTTCGATGAGCAGTTCTTC. Protein: CSVVGLAGGPRFDEQFF.

In this sample, this clone turned up a few times. The chain recombines TRBV30 with TRBJ1-1, with 8 bases matching TRBD1. J gave up 0 bases and V 7 bases, and 7 bases lay outside the gene matches. The CDR3 extends over 14 amino acids. From germline, CDR1 is GTSNPN and CDR2 SVGIG (reference sequence). This CDR3 reads CALRQGTMNTEAFF. The CDR3 coding sequence is TGTGCCTTGAGACAGGGGACCATGAACACTGAAGCTTTCTTT.

The chain links TRBV6-1 to TRBJ2-2; no clear D gene. This CDR3 is built from 15 residues. V was clipped by 2 bases and J by 5 bases, with 12 bases between them. Germline CDR1 is MNHNS and CDR2 is SASEGT. The CDR3 DNA reads as TGTGCCAGCAGTGAATACGAGAGAATGACCGGGGAGCTGTTTTTT. It encodes CASSEYERMTGELFF.

The rearrangement joins TRBV11-2 to TRBJ2-7; no reliable D call. Germline V gene lookup returns CDR1 SGHAT and CDR2 FQNNGV. V lost 5 bases to trimming and J lost 3 bases, with 17 bases between them. The CDR3 length is 15 residues. CDR3 amino acids: CASSLTADGLYEQYF. CDR3 DNA: TGTGCCAGCAGCCTTACGGCGGATGGTCTCTACGAGCAGTACTTC.

A word on this clone: This same CDR3 is encoded by further DNA sequences in the sample. This sequence joins TRBV14 and TRBJ1-1; D remains unclear. The V and J ends lost 3 bases and 3 bases respectively, with 8 bases between them. The germline gives CDR1 SGHDN, CDR2 FVKESK. CDR3 size: 13 residues. The CDR3 protein is CASSQGLYTEAFF. The CDR3 region has the DNA TGTGCCAGCAGCCAGGGATTGTACACTGAAGCTTTCTTT.

Comment on this clone: Other DNA sequences in this specimen translate into the identical CDR3. V gene TRBV30 combines with J gene TRBJ2-7, with 7 bases that match TRBD2. CDR3 length equals 14 residues. The germline V gene encodes CDR1 GTSNPN and CDR2 SVGIG (reference sequence). V was clipped by 0 bases and J by 2 bases; unmatched bases: 4. The CDR3 here is CAWSVRGGPYEQYF. The CDR3 DNA reads TGTGCCTGGAGTGTCCGCGGGGGTCCCTACGAGCAGTACTTC.

The chain employs TRBV27 and TRBJ1-1, with D hard to call. CDR3 length equals 14 residues. Trimming shortened V by 3 bases and J by 5 bases, and 13 bases separated the two germline ends. Per germline, CDR1 MNHEY and CDR2 SMNVEV (reference sequence). CDR3 protein: CASSFSAGGTEAFF. The CDR3 DNA follows: TGTGCCAGCAGTTTCTCTGCGGGTGGAACTGAAGCTTTCTTT.

Of note for this clone: This same CDR3 is encoded by further DNA sequences in the sample. V and J are TRBV11-2 and TRBJ2-7; 7 bases line up with TRBD2. After removal of 1 base from V and 3 bases from J, the junction contained 0 bases not matched to a gene. Germline V gene data show CDR1 as SGHAT and CDR2 as FQNNGV. This CDR3 spans 13 amino acids. In nucleotides, the CDR3 is TGTGCCAGCAGCTTAGGCGGGAGCTACGAGCAGTACTTC. Protein: CASSLGGSYEQYF.

This clone came up once. V usage is TRBV29-1 and J usage is TRBJ2-3; D perhaps matches TRBD2 (7 bases). Trimming cost V 6 bases and J 4 bases, with 17 bases left between them. The CDR3 sequence is 14 residues long. The germline CDR1 and CDR2 sequences are SQVTM and ANQGSEA. CDR3 amino acids: CSVDVLGGADTQYF. The CDR3 DNA follows: TGCAGCGTCGACGTTTTAGGGGGGGCAGATACGCAGTATTTT.

The chain uses TRBV5-6 and TRBJ1-2; a weak D match, TRBD1 (6 bases). The germline V gene has CDR1 SGHDT and CDR2 YYEEEE. V dropped 4 bases and J dropped 3 bases, with 10 bases sitting between them. The CDR3 contains 13 residues. The CDR3 spells CASSATGDYGYTF. The DNA for the CDR3 is TGTGCCAGCAGCGCGACAGGAGACTATGGCTACACCTTC. The full variable domain, with the rest looked up from reference TRBV5-6 and TRBJ1-2, is DAGVTQSPTHLIKTRGQQVTLRCSPKSGHDTVSWYQQALGQGPQFIFQYYEEEERQRGNFPDRFSGHQFPNYSSELNVNALLLGDSALYLCASSATGDYGYTFGSGTRLTVV.

The rearrangement joins TRBV7-6 to TRBJ2-5; tentative D call: TRBD1 (5 bases). Per germline, CDR1 SGHVS and CDR2 FNYEAQ. The ends were cut back, 1 base at V and 3 bases at J, with 12 bases in the middle. This CDR3 spans 15 amino acids. The CDR3 here is CASSLVLVGEETQYF. CDR3 nucleotides: TGTGCCAGCAGCTTAGTTTTGGTAGGGGAAGAGACCCAGTACTTC. The full variable domain, its missing parts supplied by reference TRBV7-6 and TRBJ2-5, is GAGVSQSPRYKVTKRGQDVALRCDPISGHVSLYWYRQALGQGPEFLTYFNYEAQQDKSGLPNDRFSAERPEGSISTLTIQRTEQRDSAMYRCASSLVLVGEETQYFGPGTRLLVL.

The chain joins TRBV19 to TRBJ2-6; no clear D gene. The CDR3 has 14 residues. V lost 2 bases and J lost 4, with 6 bases in between. CDR1 is LNHDA, CDR2 SQIVND, per germline (reference sequence). The CDR3 sequence is CASSILPGANVLTF. For the CDR3, the DNA is TGTGCCAGTAGTATACTCCCCGGGGCCAACGTCCTGACTTTC.

Of note for this clone: Other DNA sequences in the sample encode the same CDR3. The chain uses TRBV19 and TRBJ2-7; D not certain. Germline-derived CDR1 and CDR2 are LNHDA and SQIVND (reference sequence). Trimming cost V 5 bases and J 0 bases, with 11 bases left between them. This CDR3 has 14 residues. The DNA of the CDR3 is TGTGCCAGTAGTCCCTCAGTGAGCTCCTACGAGCAGTACTTC. Translating it yields CASSPSVSSYEQYF.